This TCR beta chain was retrieved from a study of cytomegalovirus exposure and HLA in healthy donors. General observations from the study: For cytomegalovirus status, the classifier reportedly gave diagnoses with high specificity and sensitivity. As a later analysis revealed, most CMV-associated TCR beta chains appeared HLA-restricted. CMV antigen specificity of three CMV-associated chains was confirmed in vitro.

CDR1 SGHTA and CDR2 FQGNSA come from the germline V gene. The V end was cut by 0 bases, the J end by 13 bases, with 15 bases between. The CDR3 consists of 13 residues. The table lists this clone with a count of one. Its matching antigen is unknown. The PCR made use of 60 Vbeta and 13 Jbeta primers. Only in-frame clones appear in the TCRdb table, and some are missing; sequencing was by immunoSEQ multiplex PCR. Of around 180,000 clones listed, 84% were seen once; the top ten hold more than 4%. This clonotype was sampled from a young man in good health and CMV-seronegative. V gene TRBV7-2 combines with J gene TRBJ1-1; no firm D call. Sequencing used PBMCs. CDR3 bases: TGTGCCAGCAGCTTAGCGCAGAGGGTGATGGTTTTCTTT. Its translation is CASSLAQRVMVFF. Using reference TRBV7-2 and TRBJ1-1 for the parts outside the CDR3, the full variable domain is GAGVSQSPSNKVTEKGKDVELRCDPISGHTALYWYRQSLGQGLEFLIYFQGNSAPDKSGLPSDRFSAERTGGSVSTLTIQRTQQEDSAVYLCASSLAQRVMVFFGQGTRLTVV.